One and the same sample provided the 17 T cell receptor beta chains below, sequenced in a study of cytomegalovirus exposure and HLA in healthy donors. Primers for the PCR totalled 60 Vbeta and 13 Jbeta. Sequencing used immunoSEQ multiplex PCR; TCRdb keeps in-frame clones, though not all of them. Of roughly 170,000 clones detected, roughly 78% appear once; the ten largest clones hold 13%. Sequencing used PBMCs. The receptor set was obtained from a woman aged 45-65 years in good health and CMV-seropositive.

V usage is TRBV27 and J usage is TRBJ1-1; D is possibly TRBD1 (6 bases). The CDR3 totals 13 residues. V lost 7 bases to trimming and J lost 5 bases, with 14 bases between them. Germline values: CDR1 MNHEY, CDR2 SMNVEV (reference sequence). CDR3: CASKGGGGTEAFF. CDR3 nucleotides: TGTGCCAGCAAGGGCGGGGGCGGGACTGAAGCTTTCTTT.

The chain recombines TRBV30 with TRBJ2-5; 9 bases fit TRBD2. CDR3 length equals 15 residues. Trimming at V came to 3 bases and at J to 1 base, leaving 6 bases not matched to a gene. CDR1 is GTSNPN and CDR2 is SVGIG in the germline V gene (reference sequence). The CDR3 nucleotides read TGTGCCTGGAGCAGGACTAGCGCGGCCCAAGAGACCCAGTACTTC. Translation: CAWSRTSAAQETQYF.

The chain has TRBV6-1 and TRBJ1-6; 8 bases line up with TRBD1. V lost 6 bases and J lost 7; bases outside the gene matches: 8. The CDR3 length is 15 residues. From germline, CDR1 is MNHNS and CDR2 SASEGT. The CDR3 DNA is TGTGCCAGCAGGCCCGACAGGGGAAACAATTCACCCCTCCACTTT. Protein: CASRPDRGNNSPLHF.

This rearrangement joins TRBV5-6 to TRBJ1-2; D perhaps matches TRBD1 (5 bases). The germline CDR1 and CDR2 sequences are SGHDT and YYEEEE. The germline V and J ends were trimmed by 5 bases and 2 bases, with 10 bases remaining between them. The CDR3 sequence is 13 residues long. The CDR3 is CASSSGINYGYTF. In nucleotides, the CDR3 is TGTGCCAGCAGTTCAGGGATAAACTATGGCTACACCTTC.

The chain is built from TRBV6-1 and TRBJ2-7, with TRBD1 identical over 7 bases. Unmatched junction bases numbered 5, after V lost 6 bases and J lost 6 bases. Per germline, CDR1 MNHNS and CDR2 SASEGT. The CDR3 has 12 amino acids. CDR3 bases: TGTGCCAGCAGCTACAGGGGCGGCGAGCAGTACTTC. Encoded protein: CASSYRGGEQYF.

This clone came up a few times. The chain carries TRBV29-1 and TRBJ2-1, with 12 bases aligning to TRBD1. The germline V gene encodes CDR1 SQVTM and CDR2 ANQGSEA. The CDR3 is 17 amino acids. With V trimmed by 1 base and J by 6 bases, 10 bases remained unmatched. The CDR3 loop reads CSVEALAGTGGFNEQFF. The CDR3 DNA reads as TGCAGCGTTGAAGCTCTGGCCGGGACAGGGGGCTTCAATGAGCAGTTCTTC.

This chain uses TRBV18 with TRBJ1-5; 9 bases are a match to TRBD1. The CDR3 is 14 residues long. The V segment lost 3 bases and the J segment 7 bases; nucleotides outside the gene matches: 4. Germline V gene data show CDR1 as KGHSH and CDR2 as LQKENI. The chain's CDR3 is CASSPDRGGQPQHF. Here the CDR3 DNA reads TGTGCCAGCTCACCGGACAGGGGTGGACAGCCCCAGCATTTT.

V is TRBV2 and J is TRBJ2-7; maybe TRBD1 (6 bases). The CDR3 length is 16 residues. The V gene lost 0 bases and the J gene lost 5 bases, with 17 bases spanning the gap. From germline, CDR1 is SNHLY and CDR2 FYNNEI. The CDR3 spells CASSEAHRSRGDEQYF. The CDR3 DNA is TGTGCCAGCAGTGAAGCGCACCGTTCCAGGGGAGACGAGCAGTACTTC. The full variable domain, with the rest looked up from reference TRBV2 and TRBJ2-7, is EPEVTQTPSHQVTQMGQEVILRCVPISNHLYFYWYRQILGQKVEFLVSFYNNEISEKSEIFDDQFSVERPDGSNFTLKIRSTKLEDSAMYFCASSEAHRSRGDEQYFGPGTRLTVT.

The rearrangement joins TRBV6-5 to TRBJ1-2; tentative D call: TRBD1 (6 bases). V was cut by 6 bases and J by 4 bases, with 15 bases left in between. Looked up from germline, CDR1 is MNHEY and CDR2 is SVGAGI. CDR3 length equals 14 residues. The CDR3 nucleotides read TGTGCCAGCAGCCGGGCCCCCAGGGGCTATGGCTACACCTTC. It encodes CASSRAPRGYGYTF.

The CDR3 DNA reads TGTGCCAGCAGCCGATACGGACAGGGAGATTTAGGGCCCGGGGAGCTGTTTTTT. This encodes CASSRYGQGDLGPGELFF. V gene TRBV4-2 combines with J gene TRBJ2-2; 8 nucleotides line up with TRBD1. V dropped 4 bases and J dropped 6; count of bases not matched to a gene: 16. In germline, CDR1 is LGHNA, CDR2 YNFKEQ. The length of the CDR3 is 18 residues.

This chain joins TRBV18 and TRBJ1-3; maybe TRBD1 (5 bases). This CDR3 comprises 11 residues. CDR1 is KGHSH and CDR2 is LQKENI in the germline V gene. V dropped 3 bases and J dropped 11 bases, with 8 bases sitting between them. The chain's CDR3 is CASSPRVAIYF. The CDR3 coding sequence is TGTGCCAGCTCACCCAGGGTTGCCATATATTTT.

V is TRBV29-1 and J is TRBJ2-4; TRBD1 matches at 8 bases. Trimming took 5 bases from V and 1 from J; bases not matched to a gene: 7. The CDR3 extends over 15 amino acids. Germline V gene data show CDR1 as SQVTM and CDR2 as ANQGSEA. CDR3 DNA: TGCAGCGTTCTGACAGGGGCAGAGGCCAAAAACATTCAGTACTTC. Translated, it gives CSVLTGAEAKNIQYF. Together with reference TRBV29-1 and TRBJ2-4, the CDR3 gives the full variable domain: SAVISQKPSRDICQRGTSLTIQCQVDSQVTMMFWYRQQPGQSLTLIATANQGSEATYESGFVIDKFPISRPNLTFSTLTVSNMSPEDSSIYLCSVLTGAEAKNIQYFGAGTRLSVL.

This sequence joins TRBV29-1 and TRBJ2-1; D gene unclear. CDR3 size: 10 residues. In germline, CDR1 is SQVTM, CDR2 ANQGSEA. The V end lost 3 bases, the J end lost 8 bases, and 5 bases lay between the germline ends. CDR3 nucleotides: TGCAGCGTTGATAGAGATGAGCAGTTCTTC. Translating it yields CSVDRDEQFF.

This clone was counted between two and nine times. The chain recombines TRBV4-2 with TRBJ2-1; a possible D gene is TRBD2 (6 bases). The length of the CDR3 is 13 residues. Per germline, CDR1 LGHNA and CDR2 YNFKEQ. Trimming took 4 bases from V and 6 from J, leaving 10 bases between them. Written as DNA, the CDR3 is TGTGCCAGCAGCCCGGGGGACTTCAATGAGCAGTTCTTC. Amino acid sequence: CASSPGDFNEQFF.

The gene calls are TRBV29-1 and TRBJ2-7, with 8 positions matching TRBD2. Trimming removed 2 bases from V and 0 bases from J; junction bases left unmatched: 3. This CDR3 has 14 residues. Germline V gives CDR1 SQVTM, CDR2 ANQGSEA. In nucleotides, the CDR3 is TGCAGCGTTGAACGGCGGGGGGACTCCTACGAGCAGTACTTC. Translated: CSVERRGDSYEQYF.

Comment on this clone: An end of the junction differs from the germline gene, which may be a read error. This chain uses TRBV7-9 with TRBJ2-7; 8 positions match TRBD1. Per germline, CDR1 SEHNR and CDR2 FQNEAQ (reference sequence). The CDR3 contains 14 residues. The CDR3 DNA reads as TGTTCCAGCAGCTTAGCGGACAGGGTCCACGAGCAGTACTTC. Amino acids: CSSSLADRVHEQYF.

As for this clone: One junction end disagrees with the germline gene, perhaps due to a read error. The V gene is TRBV2, the J gene TRBJ1-2; D perhaps matches TRBD1 (5 bases). The CDR3 consists of 12 residues. Germline V CDR1 and CDR2: SNHLY, FYNNEI. The CDR3 DNA follows: TGTGCCAGCAGTGAATACGCGGGGCCCTCTTCATTC. Protein sequence: CASSEYAGPSSF.